The entry below gives a single T cell receptor (beta chain) sequence along with its context. This specimen comes from a study of technical replicates of blood from a handful of donors. The repertoire was sequenced with immunoSEQ multiplex PCR; TCRdb's copy has only in-frame clones and lacks some. The data show about 97,000 clones, approximately 96% seen once. The CDR3 is made up of 17 amino acids. Per germline, CDR1 MDHEN and CDR2 SYDVKM. The junction had 20 bases not matched to a gene; V was cut back by 6 bases and J by 9 bases. The sample taken for sequencing was T cells isolated from PBMCs. The TCR sequence derives from a human donor in good health. The V call is TRBV28, the J call TRBJ2-1; 7 nucleotides agree with TRBD1. CDR3 in DNA: TGTGCCAGCAGACGTAAAGGGGGCTCAGCGACAACGGCTGAGCAGTTCTTC. It specifies CASRRKGGSATTAEQFF.